This T cell receptor beta chain was sequenced during a study of cytomegalovirus exposure and HLA in healthy donors. Study summary: Samples from HLA-typed donors yielded approximately 88 million unique TCRs in an early data release. The study's findings and limits: Relative to the approximately 700-donor mean, N-insertions were reportedly fewer in an Asian-associated ancestry cluster in a later analysis. Researchers catalogued under 200 TCR beta chains as cytomegalovirus-associated.

The PCR was carried out with 60 Vbeta primers and 13 Jbeta primers. Generated by immunoSEQ multiplex PCR, the TCRdb table keeps only in-frame clones and is missing some. This sample has fewer than 70,000 clones, with roughly 68% found just once. V lost 6 bases to trimming and J lost 1 base, with 13 bases between them. Germline V lookup: CDR1 MNHEY, CDR2 SVGAGI. The CDR3 spans 14 residues. A remark on this clone: Its matching antigen is unknown.

The sequencing sample was made of PBMCs. The chain recombines TRBV6-5 with TRBJ2-7; D possibly corresponds to TRBD2 (6 bases). This clonotype was obtained from an older woman in good health and CMV-seropositive. The CDR3 sequence: CASRRGRVSYEQYF. The CDR3 nucleotides read TGTGCCAGCAGGCGGGGCAGAGTATCCTACGAGCAGTACTTC.